This is a list of T cell receptor beta chains from one sample in a study of T cell changes during pregnancy in multiple sclerosis. Assay: immunoSEQ multiplex PCR; the TCRdb copy retains only in-frame clones and omits some. Of fewer than 110,000 clones detected, less than 95% appear once; the ten largest clones hold around 0.8%. The material was peripheral blood, obtained in the third trimester of pregnancy. These receptors were collected from a female donor in good health, enrolled as a control in a pregnancy study. Each CDR3 is given with its conserved first and last residue. Fields, in order: D gene, clone size, J gene, V gene, CDR3 DNA, CDR3 protein. D genes are given only for firm matches. Clone size is not always given. Where it is, it says once, few, many or a class for expanded clones.

>TRBD1|-|TRBJ2-7|TRBV5-1
TGCGCCAGCAGCTGGACAGGGGAAGGCTACGAGCAGTACTTC
CASSWTGEGYEQYF
>TRBD1|-|TRBJ2-1|TRBV29-1
TGCAGCGTTGAAAGGGACAGGGCCAATGAGCAGTTCTTC
CSVERDRANEQFF
>-|-|TRBJ1-3|TRBV18
TGTGCCAGCTCACCAGTACTGAACTCTGGAAACACCATATATTTT
CASSPVLNSGNTIYF
>-|-|TRBJ1-4|TRBV2
TGTGCCAGCCGGGGGATTAATGAAAAACTGTTTTTT
CASRGINEKLFF
>-|-|TRBJ2-3|TRBV4-3
TGCGCCAGCAGCCGCACTTCTCCGGGAGGGGGCGCAGATACGCAGTATTTT
CASSRTSPGGGADTQYF
>TRBD1|-|TRBJ1-4|TRBV25-1
TGTGCCAGCAGTGACCTGGACAGGGAGGCTGAAAAACTGTTTTTT
CASSDLDREAEKLFF
>TRBD1|-|TRBJ2-3|TRBV11-3
TGTGCCAGCAGCTTAGTCCAGGGGGCGAAAACAGATACGCAGTATTTT
CASSLVQGAKTDTQYF
>-|-|TRBJ1-6|TRBV4-3
TGCGCCAGCAGCCAAGGCAGGGGTCCCCTCCACTTT
CASSQGRGPLHF
>-|-|TRBJ2-7|TRBV2
TGTGCCAGCAGTCCGCGGGACAGCCAACTGGAGCAGTACTTC
CASSPRDSQLEQYF
>-|-|TRBJ1-1|TRBV7-9
TGTGCCAGCAGCTTGGGGGGATTGAACACTGAAGCTTTCTTT
CASSLGGLNTEAFF
>-|-|TRBJ1-5|TRBV19
TGTGCCAGTAGTATTGGGGGACTTTATAGCAATCAGCCCCAGCATTTT
CASSIGGLYSNQPQHF
>TRBD1|-|TRBJ1-5|TRBV5-6
TGTGCCAGCAGCTTGGGACAGGGGGGTTATCAGCCCCAGCATTTT
CASSLGQGGYQPQHF
>TRBD1|-|TRBJ1-2|TRBV6-5
TGTGCCAGCAGTGACCCAGGGGGCTATGGCTACACCTTC
CASSDPGGYGYTF
>-|-|TRBJ2-3|TRBV2
TGTGCCAGCAACCTTGGCCCGCGGGATACGCAGTATTTT
CASNLGPRDTQYF
>-|-|TRBJ1-6|TRBV30
TGTGCCTGGAACGGACAGAGCTCCTATAATTCACCCCTCCACTTT
CAWNGQSSYNSPLHF
>-|-|TRBJ2-1|TRBV19
TGTGCTAGTAGTACGTCCTATGACTACAATGAGCAGTTCTTC
CASSTSYDYNEQFF
>-|-|TRBJ1-2|TRBV7-9
TGTGCCAGCAGCCCAAGCTCCGGTGGCTACACCTTC
CASSPSSGGYTF
>-|-|TRBJ2-7|TRBV11-3
TGTGCCAGCAGCTTAGTAGCCTTAGGGGGATACGAGCAGTACTTC
CASSLVALGGYEQYF
>TRBD1|-|TRBJ1-2|TRBV7-2
TGTGCCAGCAGCTTAGACAGGGGTTATAACTATGGCTACACCTTC
CASSLDRGYNYGYTF
>-|-|TRBJ2-3|TRBV9
TGTGCCAGCAGCTCAAGGGGGGGGGCAGATACGCAGTATTTT
CASSSRGGADTQYF
>-|once|TRBJ2-5|TRBV25-1
TGTGCCAGCAGTGAACCGGTAGTCTCGACCCAGTACTTC
CASSEPVVSTQYF
>TRBD1|-|TRBJ1-2|TRBV7-9
TGTGCCAGCAGCTTCTTTTTACCTGAACAGGGGGCTGCCTATGGCTACACCTTC
CASSFFLPEQGAAYGYTF
>-|-|TRBJ1-1|TRBV14
TGTGCCAGCAGCCGTAGTAGGAGGGCTGAAGCTTTCTTT
CASSRSRRAEAFF
>TRBD1|-|TRBJ1-4|TRBV7-2
TGTGCCAGCAGCCCCGACAGGGGGCGCAAACTGTTTTTT
CASSPDRGRKLFF
>-|-|TRBJ1-5|TRBV7-6
TGTGCCAGCAGCCCCGTCGGGGGACAGCCCCAGCATTTT
CASSPVGGQPQHF
>TRBD1|-|TRBJ2-7|TRBV6-5
TGTGCCAGTAGACAGGGGGCTAGCTACGAGCAGTACTTC
CASRQGASYEQYF
>-|-|TRBJ1-3|TRBV7-2
TGTGCCAGCAGCCGGAGAAGGGGGTTAGACACCATATATTTT
CASSRRRGLDTIYF
>-|-|TRBJ1-6|TRBV5-6
TGTGCCAGCAGCCCGGGGGATACGGCCGAAGCGGGCCACTTT
CASSPGDTAEAGHF
>-|-|TRBJ2-6|TRBV5-1
TGCGCCAGCAGCCTCGTGACAGACTCTGGGGCCAACGTCCTGACTTTC
CASSLVTDSGANVLTF
>TRBD1|-|TRBJ2-1|TRBV6-1
TGTGCCACCAGTGGGGGGACAGGGAGGTTTGTTAATGAGCAGTTCTTC
CATSGGTGRFVNEQFF
>-|-|TRBJ2-7|TRBV5-1
TGCGCCAGCAGCTTGGAGGGGACAAGAACCTACGAGCAGTACTTC
CASSLEGTRTYEQYF
>TRBD2|-|TRBJ2-7|TRBV7-2
TGTGCCAGCAGCCCCGATTCCGGGACTAGAAGGCGCGAGCAGTACTTC
CASSPDSGTRRREQYF